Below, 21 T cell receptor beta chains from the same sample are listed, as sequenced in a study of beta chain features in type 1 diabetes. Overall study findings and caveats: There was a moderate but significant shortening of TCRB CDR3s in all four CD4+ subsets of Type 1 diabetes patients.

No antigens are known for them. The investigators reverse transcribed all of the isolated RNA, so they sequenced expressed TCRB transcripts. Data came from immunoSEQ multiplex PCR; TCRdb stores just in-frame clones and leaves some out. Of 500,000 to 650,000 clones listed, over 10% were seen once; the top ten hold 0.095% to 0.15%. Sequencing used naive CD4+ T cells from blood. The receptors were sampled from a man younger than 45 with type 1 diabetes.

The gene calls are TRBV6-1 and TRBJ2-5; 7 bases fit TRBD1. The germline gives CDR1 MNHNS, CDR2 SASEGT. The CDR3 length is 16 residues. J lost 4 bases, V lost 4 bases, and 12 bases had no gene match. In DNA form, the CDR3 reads TGTGCCAGCAGTGCTCTACAGGGGTTACCCATAGAGACCCAGTACTTC. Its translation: CASSALQGLPIETQYF.

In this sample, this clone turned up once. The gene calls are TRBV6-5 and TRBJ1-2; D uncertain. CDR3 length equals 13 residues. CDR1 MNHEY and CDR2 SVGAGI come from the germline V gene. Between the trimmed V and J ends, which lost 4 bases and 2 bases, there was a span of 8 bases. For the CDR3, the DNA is TGTGCCAGCAGTTCAAAATCAAACTATGGCTACACCTTC. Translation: CASSSKSNYGYTF.

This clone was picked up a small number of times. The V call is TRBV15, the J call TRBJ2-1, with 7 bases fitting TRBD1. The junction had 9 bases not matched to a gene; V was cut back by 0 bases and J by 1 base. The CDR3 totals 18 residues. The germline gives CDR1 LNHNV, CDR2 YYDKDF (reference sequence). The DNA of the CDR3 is TGTGCCACCAGCAGAGATAAGGAGTCAGGGGGATCCTACAATGAGCAGTTCTTC. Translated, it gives CATSRDKESGGSYNEQFF.

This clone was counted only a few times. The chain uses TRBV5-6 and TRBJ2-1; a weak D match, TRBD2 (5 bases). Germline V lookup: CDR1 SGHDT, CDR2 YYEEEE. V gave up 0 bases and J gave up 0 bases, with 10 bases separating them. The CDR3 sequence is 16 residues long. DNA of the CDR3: TGTGCCAGCAGCTTGGCGTTTGGGAGCTCCTACAATGAGCAGTTCTTC. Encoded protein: CASSLAFGSSYNEQFF. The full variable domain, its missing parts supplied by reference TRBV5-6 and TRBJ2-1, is DAGVTQSPTHLIKTRGQQVTLRCSPKSGHDTVSWYQQALGQGPQFIFQYYEEEERQRGNFPDRFSGHQFPNYSSELNVNALLLGDSALYLCASSLAFGSSYNEQFFGPGTRLTVL.

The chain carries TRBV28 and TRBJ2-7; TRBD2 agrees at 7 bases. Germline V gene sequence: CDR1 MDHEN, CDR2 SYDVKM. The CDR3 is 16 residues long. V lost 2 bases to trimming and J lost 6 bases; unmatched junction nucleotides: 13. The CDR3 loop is CASSLPGQLGEGEQYF. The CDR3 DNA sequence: TGTGCCAGCAGTTTACCCGGACAACTTGGGGAGGGCGAGCAGTACTTC. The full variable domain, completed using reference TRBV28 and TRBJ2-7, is DVKVTQSSRYLVKRTGEKVFLECVQDMDHENMFWYRQDPGLGLRLIYFSYDVKMKEKGDIPEGYSVSREKKERFSLILESASTNQTSMYLCASSLPGQLGEGEQYFGPGTRLTVT.

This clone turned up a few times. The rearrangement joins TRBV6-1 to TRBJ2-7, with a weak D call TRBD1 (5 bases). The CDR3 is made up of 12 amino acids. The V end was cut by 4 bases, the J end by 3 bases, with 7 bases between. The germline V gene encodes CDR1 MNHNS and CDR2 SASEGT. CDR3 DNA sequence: TGTGCCAGCAGTGTGGGGCACTACGAGCAGTACTTC. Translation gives CASSVGHYEQYF.

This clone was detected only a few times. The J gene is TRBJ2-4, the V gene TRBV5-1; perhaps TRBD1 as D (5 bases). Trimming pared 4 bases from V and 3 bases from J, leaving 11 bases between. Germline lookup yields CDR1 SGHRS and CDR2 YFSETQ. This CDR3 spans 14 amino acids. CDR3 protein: CASSPEGVKNIQYF. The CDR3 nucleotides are TGCGCCAGCAGCCCCGAAGGGGTCAAAAACATTCAGTACTTC.

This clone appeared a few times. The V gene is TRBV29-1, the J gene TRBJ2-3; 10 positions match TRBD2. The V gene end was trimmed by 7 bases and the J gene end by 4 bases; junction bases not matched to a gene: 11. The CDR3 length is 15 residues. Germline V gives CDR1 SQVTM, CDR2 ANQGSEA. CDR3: CSACLAGAGPDTQYF. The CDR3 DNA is TGCAGCGCTTGCCTAGCGGGGGCCGGGCCAGATACGCAGTATTTT.

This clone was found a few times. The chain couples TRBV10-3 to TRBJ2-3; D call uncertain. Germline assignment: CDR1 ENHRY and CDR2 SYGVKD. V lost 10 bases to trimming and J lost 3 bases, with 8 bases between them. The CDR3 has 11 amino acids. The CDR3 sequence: CATHATDTQYF. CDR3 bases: TGTGCCACCCACGCTACAGATACGCAGTATTTT.

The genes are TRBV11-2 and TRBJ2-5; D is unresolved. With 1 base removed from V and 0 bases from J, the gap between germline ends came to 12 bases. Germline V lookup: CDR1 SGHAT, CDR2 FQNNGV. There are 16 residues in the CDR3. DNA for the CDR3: TGTGCCAGCAGCTTAGGGGCAGATAGTTACCAAGAGACCCAGTACTTC. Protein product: CASSLGADSYQETQYF.

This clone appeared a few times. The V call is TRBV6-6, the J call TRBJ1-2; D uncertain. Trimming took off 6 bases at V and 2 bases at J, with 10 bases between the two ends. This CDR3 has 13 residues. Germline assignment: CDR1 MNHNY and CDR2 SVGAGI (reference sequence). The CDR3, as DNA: TGTGCCAGCAGCCCCGACAACAACTATGGCTACACCTTC. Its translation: CASSPDNNYGYTF.

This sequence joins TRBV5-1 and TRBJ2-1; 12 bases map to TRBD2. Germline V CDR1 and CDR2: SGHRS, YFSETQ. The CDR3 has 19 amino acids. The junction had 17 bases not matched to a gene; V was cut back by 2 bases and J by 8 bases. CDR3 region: CASSFPDSLAGGPSDEQFF. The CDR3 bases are TGCGCCAGCAGCTTTCCCGACTCCCTAGCGGGGGGGCCGTCGGATGAGCAGTTCTTC.

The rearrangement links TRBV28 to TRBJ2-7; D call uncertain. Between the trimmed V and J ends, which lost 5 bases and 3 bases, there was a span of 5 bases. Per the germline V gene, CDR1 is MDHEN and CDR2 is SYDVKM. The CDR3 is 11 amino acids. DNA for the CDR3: TGTGCCAGCAGTGCTGACTACGAGCAGTACTTC. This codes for CASSADYEQYF.

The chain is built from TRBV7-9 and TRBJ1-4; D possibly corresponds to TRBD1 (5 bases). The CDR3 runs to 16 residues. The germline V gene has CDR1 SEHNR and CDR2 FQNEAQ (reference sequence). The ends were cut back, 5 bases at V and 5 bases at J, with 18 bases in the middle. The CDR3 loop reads CASSRSQGIRNEKLFF. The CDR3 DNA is TGTGCCAGCAGCCGATCGCAGGGAATCCGAAATGAAAAACTGTTTTTT. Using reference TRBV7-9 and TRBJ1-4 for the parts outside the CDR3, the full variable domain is DTGVSQNPRHKITKRGQNVTFRCDPISEHNRLYWYRQTLGQGPEFLTYFQNEAQLEKSRLLSDRFSAERPKGSFSTLEIQRTEQGDSAMYLCASSRSQGIRNEKLFFGSGTQLSVL.

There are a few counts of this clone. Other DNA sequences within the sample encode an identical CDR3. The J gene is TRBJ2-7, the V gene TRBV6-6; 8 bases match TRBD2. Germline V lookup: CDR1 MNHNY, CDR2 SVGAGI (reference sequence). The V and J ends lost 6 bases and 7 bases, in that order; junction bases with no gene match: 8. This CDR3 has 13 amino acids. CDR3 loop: CASSRGSGGEQYF. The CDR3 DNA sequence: TGTGCCAGCAGCAGGGGTTCGGGGGGGGAGCAGTACTTC.

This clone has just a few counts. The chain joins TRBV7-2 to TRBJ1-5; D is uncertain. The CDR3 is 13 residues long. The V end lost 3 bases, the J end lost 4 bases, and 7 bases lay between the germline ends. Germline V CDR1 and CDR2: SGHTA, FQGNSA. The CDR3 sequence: CASSFSENQPQHF. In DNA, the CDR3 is TGTGCCAGCAGCTTCAGTGAGAATCAGCCCCAGCATTTT.

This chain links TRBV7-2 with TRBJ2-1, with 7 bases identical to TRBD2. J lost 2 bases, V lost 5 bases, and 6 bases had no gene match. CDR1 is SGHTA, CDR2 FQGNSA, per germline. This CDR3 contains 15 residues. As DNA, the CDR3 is TGTGCCAGCAGCCAGGGAGGGGCGACCTACAATGAGCAGTTCTTC. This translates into CASSQGGATYNEQFF.

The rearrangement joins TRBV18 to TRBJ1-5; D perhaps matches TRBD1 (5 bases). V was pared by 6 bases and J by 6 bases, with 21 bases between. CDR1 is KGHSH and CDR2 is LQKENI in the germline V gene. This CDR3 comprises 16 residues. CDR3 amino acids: CASSPPGQGRFQPQHF. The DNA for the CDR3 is TGTGCCAGCTCCCCGCCCGGGCAGGGTCGATTTCAGCCCCAGCATTTT.

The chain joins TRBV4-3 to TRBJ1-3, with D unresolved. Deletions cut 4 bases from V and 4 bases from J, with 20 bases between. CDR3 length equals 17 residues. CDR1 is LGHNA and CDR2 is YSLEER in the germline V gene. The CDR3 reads CASSPLKGPGSGNTIYF. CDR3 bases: TGCGCCAGCAGCCCGCTTAAGGGCCCAGGATCCGGAAACACCATATATTTT.

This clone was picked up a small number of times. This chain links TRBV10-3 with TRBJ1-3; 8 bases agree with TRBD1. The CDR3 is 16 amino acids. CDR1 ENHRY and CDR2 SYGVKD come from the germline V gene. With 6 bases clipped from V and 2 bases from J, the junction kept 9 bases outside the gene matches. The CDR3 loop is CAIRPGQGLAGNTIYF. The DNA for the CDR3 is TGTGCCATCAGACCAGGACAGGGTTTGGCTGGAAACACCATATATTTT.

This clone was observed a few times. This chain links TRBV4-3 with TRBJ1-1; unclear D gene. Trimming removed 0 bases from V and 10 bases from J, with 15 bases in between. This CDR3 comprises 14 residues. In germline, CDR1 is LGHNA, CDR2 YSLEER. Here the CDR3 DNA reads TGCGCCAGCAGCCAAGATCCCAGCGCCCTTCGAGCTTTCTTT. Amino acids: CASSQDPSALRAFF.